The rows below give T cell receptor beta chains drawn from one sample of a study of cytomegalovirus exposure and HLA in healthy donors. Sequencing was performed with immunoSEQ multiplex PCR; in TCRdb, only in-frame clones are kept and a portion is missing. This table lists about 160,000 clones. Sequencing was performed on PBMCs. The receptors derive from a man under 40 in good health and CMV-seronegative. CDR3s include the opening cysteine and the closing phenylalanine or tryptophan. The D gene is left open where the match is weak.

>TRBJ2-2|TRBV5-1|-
TGCGCCAGCAGCTTGAGGGAGACGAACACCGGGGAGCTGTTTTTT
CASSLRETNTGELFF
>TRBJ2-2|TRBV28|-
TGTGCCAGCAGTTTACCCCAGAACACCGGGGAGCTGTTTTTT
CASSLPQNTGELFF
>TRBJ2-1|TRBV12-2|-
TGTGCAAGTCGCTTAGCGTTCGAGACTAGCGGGAGGGCCGGGAGCTCCTACAATGAGCAGTTCTTC
CASRLAFETSGRAGSSYNEQFF
>TRBJ2-4|TRBV14|TRBD2
TGTGCCAGCAGCCAGGCACTAGCGGGAGATTCGGCTCTAGCCAAAAACATTCAGTACTTC
CASSQALAGDSALAKNIQYF
>TRBJ2-3|TRBV18|-
TGTGCCAGCTCACGAGGTAGCGACACAGATACGCAGTATTTT
CASSRGSDTDTQYF
>TRBJ1-3|TRBV18|-
TGTGCCAGCTCAGACGACATGAGCTCTGGAAACACCATATATTTT
CASSDDMSSGNTIYF
>TRBJ1-3|TRBV4-1|TRBD1
TGCGCCAGCAGCCGCGGACAGGGAAACTCTGGAAACACCATATATTTT
CASSRGQGNSGNTIYF
>TRBJ2-7|TRBV6-5|TRBD1
TGTGCCAGCAGTTACTCAGGGGACAGGGACTACGAGCAGTACTTC
CASSYSGDRDYEQYF
>TRBJ2-7|TRBV20-1|-
TGCAGTGCTCCAGGGACATACGAGCAGTACTTC
CSAPGTYEQYF
>TRBJ2-7|TRBV6-6|TRBD2
TGTGCCAGCAGCCGGAATCCGGGAGGGCCCTACGAGCAGTACTTC
CASSRNPGGPYEQYF
>TRBJ2-1|TRBV5-5|-
TGTGCCAGCAGCTTGCTGCGCCGGCGGCGGGAAGGCTATGAGCAGTTCTTC
CASSLLRRRREGYEQFF
>TRBJ2-7|TRBV6-5|TRBD1
TGTGCCAGCAGTTCGAGGACAGGGGGCGAGCAGTACTTC
CASSSRTGGEQYF
>TRBJ2-2|TRBV5-1|-
TGCGCCAGCAGCTTGGGCGGGAACACCGGGGAGCTGTTTTTT
CASSLGGNTGELFF
>TRBJ2-7|TRBV6-1|-
TGTGCCAGCAGGAATACAGGGAACGAGCAGTACTTC
CASRNTGNEQYF
>TRBJ1-2|TRBV5-1|TRBD1
TGCGCCAGCAGCAGAGGGACAGGGACGGACTATGGCTACACCTTC
CASSRGTGTDYGYTF
>TRBJ2-7|TRBV6-6|-
-
CASSSFASGAGEDF
>TRBJ2-1|TRBV27|-
TGTGCCAGCAGAGGGGGTAGTTACAATGAGCAGTTCTTC
CASRGGSYNEQFF
>TRBJ2-7|TRBV14|TRBD2
TGTGCCAGCAGCCCTAAGAGCGGGAGGGCCTCGTACGAGCAGTACTTC
CASSPKSGRASYEQYF
>TRBJ2-2|TRBV5-1|-
TGCGCCAGCAGCTTGGCCGTCGGGGGAGCCCCGCGCACCGGGGAGCTGTTTTTT
CASSLAVGGAPRTGELFF
>TRBJ1-1|TRBV28|-
TGTGCCAGCAGCCCAACTGACACGAACACTGAAGCTTTCTTT
CASSPTDTNTEAFF
>TRBJ2-1|TRBV5-5|TRBD2
TGTGCCAGCAGCTGGGGCCTAGCGGGAGTATTCGGCAATGAGCAGTTCTTC
CASSWGLAGVFGNEQFF
>TRBJ2-7|TRBV18|-
TGTGCCAGCTCATTATCGGTCCGTTCCTACGAGCAGTACTTC
CASSLSVRSYEQYF
>TRBJ2-1|TRBV5-1|TRBD1
TGCGCCAGCAGCTTGGCCAGGACAGGGGGCGCGGATGAGCAGTTCTTC
CASSLARTGGADEQFF
>TRBJ2-1|TRBV6-5|TRBD2
TGTGCCAGCAGTTTAATAGCGGGAGGGCCACAGGGTGAGCAGTTCTTC
CASSLIAGGPQGEQFF
>TRBJ2-1|TRBV5-8|TRBD2
TGTGCCAGCAGCCGTAGCGGGCGGGGAGCGAATGAGCAGTTCTTC
CASSRSGRGANEQFF
>TRBJ2-2|TRBV2|-
TGTGCCAGCAGTGATCAGGGATCCGGGGAGCTGTTTTTT
CASSDQGSGELFF